Shown below are 8 T cell receptor beta chains from a single sample sequenced in a study of shared clonotypes between healthy human individuals. TCRdb's table, derived via immunoSEQ multiplex PCR, lists solely in-frame clones and lacks some. The sample includes 2 million to 3 million clones, approximately 93% of them seen just once. The specimen sequenced was naive CD4+ T cells from PBMCs. The subset here: CD45RA+ positively selected. The receptors here all came from a man younger than 35 in good health. Some clones in this sample may be carry-over from other donors' samples.

The chain uses TRBV28 and TRBJ1-1; D gene uncertain. With 6 bases removed from V and 1 base from J, the gap between germline ends came to 9 bases. The CDR3 contains 13 residues. Germline V gene sequence: CDR1 MDHEN, CDR2 SYDVKM. The CDR3 nucleotides are TGTGCCAGCAGCAAACATTCGAACACTGAAGCTTTCTTT. Protein sequence: CASSKHSNTEAFF. Full variable domain (rest looked up from reference TRBV28 and TRBJ1-1): DVKVTQSSRYLVKRTGEKVFLECVQDMDHENMFWYRQDPGLGLRLIYFSYDVKMKEKGDIPEGYSVSREKKERFSLILESASTNQTSMYLCASSKHSNTEAFFGQGTRLTVV.

Concerning this clone itself: Other DNA sequences of this sample code for an identical CDR3. The rearrangement uses TRBV5-6 and TRBJ2-1; D is unclear. The germline gives CDR1 SGHDT, CDR2 YYEEEE. The CDR3 contains 15 residues. Trimming removed 0 bases at V and 0 bases at J, with 7 bases between. In nucleotides, the CDR3 is TGTGCCAGCAGCTTGGTCGGACGCTCCTACAATGAGCAGTTCTTC. The encoded protein is CASSLVGRSYNEQFF.

The V and J genes are TRBV7-8 and TRBJ2-7; possibly TRBD1 for D (6 bases). V lost 1 base, J lost 2 bases, and 12 bases lay in between. The CDR3 runs to 15 residues. Per the germline V gene, CDR1 is SGHVS and CDR2 is FQNEAQ. The CDR3 spells CASSLGGQGAYEQYF. Written as DNA, the CDR3 is TGTGCCAGCAGCTTAGGGGGGCAGGGAGCCTACGAGCAGTACTTC.

The chain recombines TRBV7-9 with TRBJ2-6; perhaps TRBD1 as D (6 bases). Trimming stripped 3 bases from V and 0 bases from J, with 15 bases between. The CDR3 covers 18 residues. Germline CDR1 reads SEHNR; CDR2 reads FQNEAQ (reference sequence). CDR3 coding DNA: TGTGCCAGCAGCTTCAGAGCCGGGACACGCTCTGGGGCCAACGTCCTGACTTTC. Translated, it gives CASSFRAGTRSGANVLTF.

The chain joins TRBV5-1 to TRBJ1-1; D perhaps matches TRBD1 (5 bases). V lost 2 bases, J lost 4 bases, and 12 bases lay in between. CDR3 size: 14 residues. Germline CDR1 is SGHRS and CDR2 is YFSETQ. CDR3 residues: CASSLGREGTEAFF. The CDR3 nucleotides read TGCGCCAGCAGCTTAGGCAGGGAAGGCACTGAAGCTTTCTTT. The entire variable domain, with the rest obtained from reference TRBV5-1 and TRBJ1-1, is as follows: KAGVTQTPRYLIKTRGQQVTLSCSPISGHRSVSWYQQTPGQGLQFLFEYFSETQRNKGNFPGRFSGRQFSNSRSEMNVSTLELGDSALYLCASSLGREGTEAFFGQGTRLTVV.

The chain joins TRBV7-2 to TRBJ1-5, with no clear D. With 2 bases removed from V and 7 bases from J, the gap between germline ends came to 9 bases. The V gene's germline CDR1 is SGHTA and CDR2 FQGNSA. This CDR3 comprises 13 residues. In nucleotides, the CDR3 is TGTGCCAGCAGCTTATTGGATGCCCAGCCCCAGCATTTT. Its protein is CASSLLDAQPQHF. The entire variable domain, with the rest obtained from reference TRBV7-2 and TRBJ1-5, is as follows: GAGVSQSPSNKVTEKGKDVELRCDPISGHTALYWYRQSLGQGLEFLIYFQGNSAPDKSGLPSDRFSAERTGGSVSTLTIQRTQQEDSAVYLCASSLLDAQPQHFGDGTRLSIL.

The rearrangement uses TRBV30 and TRBJ2-3; TRBD2 matches at 14 bases. This CDR3 contains 16 residues. CDR1 and CDR2 from the germline V gene are GTSNPN and SVGIG (reference sequence). After removal of 2 bases from V and 5 bases from J, the junction contained 6 bases not matched to a gene. DNA for the CDR3: TGTGCCTGGAGTCCCCGACTAGCGGGAGGGATAGATACGCAGTATTTT. Its translation: CAWSPRLAGGIDTQYF.

This clone was recorded only once. CDR3 residues: CASSLSANYGYTF. The CDR3, as DNA: TGTGCCAGCAGCTTATCCGCTAACTATGGCTACACCTTC. This chain uses TRBV5-8 with TRBJ1-2; the D is unclear. Germline V gene data show CDR1 as SGHTS and CDR2 as YDEGEE. V gave up 2 bases and J gave up 0 bases, with 5 bases separating them. The CDR3 consists of 13 residues.